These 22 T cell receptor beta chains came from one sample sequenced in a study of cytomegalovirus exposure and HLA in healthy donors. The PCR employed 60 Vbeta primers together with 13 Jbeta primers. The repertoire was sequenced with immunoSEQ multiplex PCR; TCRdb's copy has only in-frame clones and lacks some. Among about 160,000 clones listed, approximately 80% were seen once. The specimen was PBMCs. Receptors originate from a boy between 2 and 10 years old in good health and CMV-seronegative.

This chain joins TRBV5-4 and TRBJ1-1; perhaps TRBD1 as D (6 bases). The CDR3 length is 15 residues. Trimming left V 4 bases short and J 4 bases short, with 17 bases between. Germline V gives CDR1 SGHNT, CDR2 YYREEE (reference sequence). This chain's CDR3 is CASSLRGGLGTEAFF. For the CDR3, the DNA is TGTGCCAGCAGCCTACGAGGGGGTTTAGGCACTGAAGCTTTCTTT.

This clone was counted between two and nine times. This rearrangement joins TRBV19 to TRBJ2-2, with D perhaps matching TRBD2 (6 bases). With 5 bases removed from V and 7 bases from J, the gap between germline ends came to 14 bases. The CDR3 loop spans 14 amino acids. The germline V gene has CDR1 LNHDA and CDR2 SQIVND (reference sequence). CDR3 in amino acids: CASSGGLRSGELFF. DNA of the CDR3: TGTGCCAGTAGTGGGGGACTCCGGAGCGGGGAGCTGTTTTTT.

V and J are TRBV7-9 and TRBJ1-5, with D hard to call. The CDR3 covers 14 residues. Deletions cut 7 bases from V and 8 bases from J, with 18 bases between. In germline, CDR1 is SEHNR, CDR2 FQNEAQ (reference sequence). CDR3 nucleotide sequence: TGTGCCAGCAAGACCCGGCCCCGCGGAGAGCCCCAGCATTTT. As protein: CASKTRPRGEPQHF.

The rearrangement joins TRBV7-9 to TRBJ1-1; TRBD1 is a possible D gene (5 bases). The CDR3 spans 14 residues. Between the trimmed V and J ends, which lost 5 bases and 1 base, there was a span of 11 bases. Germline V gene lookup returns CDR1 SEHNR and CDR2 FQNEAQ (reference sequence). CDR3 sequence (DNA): TGTGCCAGCAGCCCCTGGACACGGAACACTGAAGCTTTCTTT. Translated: CASSPWTRNTEAFF.

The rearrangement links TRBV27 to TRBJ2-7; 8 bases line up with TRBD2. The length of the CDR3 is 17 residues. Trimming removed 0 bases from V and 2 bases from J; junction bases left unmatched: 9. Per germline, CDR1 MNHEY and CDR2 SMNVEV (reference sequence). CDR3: CASSLSGTSVGPYEQYV. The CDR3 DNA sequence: TGTGCCAGCAGTTTATCGGGGACTAGTGTGGGCCCCTACGAGCAGTACGTC.

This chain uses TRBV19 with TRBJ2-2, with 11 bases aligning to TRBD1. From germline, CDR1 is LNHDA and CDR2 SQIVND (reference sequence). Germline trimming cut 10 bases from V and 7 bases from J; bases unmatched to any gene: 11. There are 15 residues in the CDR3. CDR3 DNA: TGTGCCACCGGACAGGGGGCTCCCTTGGGCGGGGAGCTGTTTTTT. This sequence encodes CATGQGAPLGGELFF.

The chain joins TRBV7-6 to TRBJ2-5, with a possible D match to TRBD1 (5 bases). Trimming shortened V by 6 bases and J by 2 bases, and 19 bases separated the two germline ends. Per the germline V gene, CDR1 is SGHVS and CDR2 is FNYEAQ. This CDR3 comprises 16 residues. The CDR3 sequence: CASSSTTYDRQETQYF. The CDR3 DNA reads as TGTGCCAGCAGTTCCACCACATACGACAGACAAGAGACCCAGTACTTC. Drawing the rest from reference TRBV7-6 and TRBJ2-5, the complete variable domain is GAGVSQSPRYKVTKRGQDVALRCDPISGHVSLYWYRQALGQGPEFLTYFNYEAQQDKSGLPNDRFSAERPEGSISTLTIQRTEQRDSAMYRCASSSTTYDRQETQYFGPGTRLLVL.

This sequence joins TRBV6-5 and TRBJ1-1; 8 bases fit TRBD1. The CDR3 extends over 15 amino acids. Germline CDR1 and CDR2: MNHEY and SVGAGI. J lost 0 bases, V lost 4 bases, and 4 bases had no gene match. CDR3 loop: CASSLAGGLNTEAFF. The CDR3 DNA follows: TGTGCCAGCAGTTTGGCAGGGGGCCTGAACACTGAAGCTTTCTTT.

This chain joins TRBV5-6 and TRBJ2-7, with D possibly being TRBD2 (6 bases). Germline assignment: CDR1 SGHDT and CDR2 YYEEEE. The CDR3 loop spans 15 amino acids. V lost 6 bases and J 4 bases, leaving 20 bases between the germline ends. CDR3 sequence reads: CASTLGTSSRYEQYF. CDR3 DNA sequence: TGTGCCAGCACCCTTGGTACTAGCAGCCGGTACGAGCAGTACTTC.

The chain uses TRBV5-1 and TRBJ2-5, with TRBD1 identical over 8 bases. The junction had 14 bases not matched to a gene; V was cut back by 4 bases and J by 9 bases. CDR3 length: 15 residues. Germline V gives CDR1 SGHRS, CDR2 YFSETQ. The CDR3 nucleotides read TGCGCCAGCAGCCAAACACCGGGACAGGAGGGGGCCCAGTACTTC. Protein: CASSQTPGQEGAQYF. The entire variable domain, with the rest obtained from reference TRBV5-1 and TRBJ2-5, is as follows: KAGVTQTPRYLIKTRGQQVTLSCSPISGHRSVSWYQQTPGQGLQFLFEYFSETQRNKGNFPGRFSGRQFSNSRSEMNVSTLELGDSALYLCASSQTPGQEGAQYFGPGTRLLVL.

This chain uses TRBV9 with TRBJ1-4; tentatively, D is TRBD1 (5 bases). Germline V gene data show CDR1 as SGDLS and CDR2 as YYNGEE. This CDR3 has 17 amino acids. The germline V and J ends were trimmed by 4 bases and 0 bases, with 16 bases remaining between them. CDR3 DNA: TGTGCCAGCAGCCCAGGGCACTCGAAAGCAACTAATGAAAAACTGTTTTTT. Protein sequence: CASSPGHSKATNEKLFF.

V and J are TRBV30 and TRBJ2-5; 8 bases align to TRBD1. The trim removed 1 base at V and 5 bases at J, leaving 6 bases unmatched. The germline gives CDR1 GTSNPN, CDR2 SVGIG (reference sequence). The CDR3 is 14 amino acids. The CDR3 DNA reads TGTGCCTGGAGTGGGGCAGGGGGCCGCGAGACCCAGTACTTC. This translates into CAWSGAGGRETQYF.

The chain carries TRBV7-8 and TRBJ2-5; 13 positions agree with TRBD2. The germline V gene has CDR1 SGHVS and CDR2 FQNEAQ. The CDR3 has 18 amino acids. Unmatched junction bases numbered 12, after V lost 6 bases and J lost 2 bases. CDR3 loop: CASRLLEGTSGTQETQYF. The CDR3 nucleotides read TGTGCCAGCAGGTTACTAGAAGGGACTAGCGGGACTCAAGAGACCCAGTACTTC.

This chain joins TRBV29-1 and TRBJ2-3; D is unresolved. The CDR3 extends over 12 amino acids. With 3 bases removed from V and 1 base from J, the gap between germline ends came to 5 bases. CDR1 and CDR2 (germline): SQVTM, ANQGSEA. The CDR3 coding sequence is TGCAGCGTTGATCGGGGCACAGATACGCAGTATTTT. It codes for CSVDRGTDTQYF.

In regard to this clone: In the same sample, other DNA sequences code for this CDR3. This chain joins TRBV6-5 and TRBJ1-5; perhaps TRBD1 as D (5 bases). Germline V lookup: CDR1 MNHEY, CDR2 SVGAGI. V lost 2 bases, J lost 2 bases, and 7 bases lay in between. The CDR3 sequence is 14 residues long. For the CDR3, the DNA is TGTGCCAGCAGTTACAGGGGTGGCAATCAGCCCCAGCATTTT. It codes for CASSYRGGNQPQHF.

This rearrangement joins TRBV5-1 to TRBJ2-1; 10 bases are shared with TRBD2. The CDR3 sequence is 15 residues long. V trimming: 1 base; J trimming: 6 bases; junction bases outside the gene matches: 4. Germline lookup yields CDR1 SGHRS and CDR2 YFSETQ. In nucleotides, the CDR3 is TGCGCCAGCAGCTTGACTAGCGGGATTAGCAATGAGCAGTTCTTC. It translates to CASSLTSGISNEQFF. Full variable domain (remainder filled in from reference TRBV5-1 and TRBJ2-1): KAGVTQTPRYLIKTRGQQVTLSCSPISGHRSVSWYQQTPGQGLQFLFEYFSETQRNKGNFPGRFSGRQFSNSRSEMNVSTLELGDSALYLCASSLTSGISNEQFFGPGTRLTVL.

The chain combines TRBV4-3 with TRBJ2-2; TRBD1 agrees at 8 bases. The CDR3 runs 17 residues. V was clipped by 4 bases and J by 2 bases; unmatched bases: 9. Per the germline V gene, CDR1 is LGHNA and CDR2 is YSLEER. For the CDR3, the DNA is TGCGCCAGCAGCCCCCGTTGGCAGGGGGCAAACACCGGGGAGCTGTTTTTT. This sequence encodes CASSPRWQGANTGELFF.

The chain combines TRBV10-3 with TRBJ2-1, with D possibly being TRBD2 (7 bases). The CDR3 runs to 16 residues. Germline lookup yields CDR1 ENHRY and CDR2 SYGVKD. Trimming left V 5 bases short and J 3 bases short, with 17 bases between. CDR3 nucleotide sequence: TGTGCCATCAGTCTAGGGAAAAGGGGGGGCTACAATGAGCAGTTCTTC. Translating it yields CAISLGKRGGYNEQFF.

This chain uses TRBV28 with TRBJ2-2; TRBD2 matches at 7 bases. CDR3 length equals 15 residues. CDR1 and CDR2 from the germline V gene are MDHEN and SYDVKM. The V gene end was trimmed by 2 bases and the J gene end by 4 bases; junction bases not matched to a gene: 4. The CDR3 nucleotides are TGTGCCAGCAGTTTACGAGGGGAGGGCACCGGGGAGCTGTTTTTT. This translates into CASSLRGEGTGELFF.

CDR3 DNA: TGTGCCAGCAGCGTAGGGGCGAACCAGCCCCAGCATTTT. It codes for CASSVGANQPQHF. The chain links TRBV9 to TRBJ1-5, with unresolved D. V lost 0 bases to trimming and J lost 7 bases, with 8 bases between them. Germline CDR1 SGDLS, CDR2 YYNGEE. The CDR3 is 13 amino acids.

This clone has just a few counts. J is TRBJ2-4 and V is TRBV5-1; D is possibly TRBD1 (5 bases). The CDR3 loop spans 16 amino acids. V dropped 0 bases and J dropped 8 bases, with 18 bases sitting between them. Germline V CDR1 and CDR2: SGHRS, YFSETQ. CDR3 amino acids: CASSLEGAGARDIQYF. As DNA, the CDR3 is TGCGCCAGCAGCTTGGAAGGGGCTGGGGCACGTGACATTCAGTACTTC.

CDR3 sequence: CASSVDPARIENTIYF. CDR3 in DNA: TGTGCCAGCAGCGTAGATCCCGCCAGGATTGAAAACACCATATATTTT. The chain joins TRBV9 to TRBJ1-3; no clear D. Germline assignment: CDR1 SGDLS and CDR2 YYNGEE. The CDR3 contains 16 residues. Trimming cost V 0 bases and J 6 bases, with 16 bases left between them.